This TCR beta chain was identified during a study of shared clonotypes between healthy human individuals. About the research overall: The composition of the donors was a couple of women and a few men aged 18 to 49.

Naive CD8 isolation took CD45RO-negative cells positively selected for CCR7 and excluded terminally differentiated effector memory CD45RA+ cells. Notes on this clone: What it binds is unknown.

J was trimmed by 8 bases and V by 5 bases; bases with no gene match: 15. The CDR3 contains 15 residues. The germline V gene encodes CDR1 SQVTM and CDR2 ANQGSEA. Splitting of each subset's genomic DNA was done evenly across several immunoSEQ plates. Generated by immunoSEQ multiplex PCR, the TCRdb table keeps only in-frame clones and is missing some. This repertoire shows millions of clones, about 92% found once; its top ten account for about 1.8%. Study conclusions and caveats: Rarefaction showed that sequencing of sorted subsets was incomplete (despite large depth).

Sequenced input: naive CD8+ T cells from PBMCs. The source of this sequence is a man aged 18 to 29 in good health. Some clones in this sample may be carry-over from other donors' samples. J is TRBJ2-4 and V is TRBV29-1, with 7 bases that match TRBD2. The CDR3 bases are TGCAGCGTTTCCAGAACGACATCGGCGGGGGACATTCAGTACTTC. It specifies CSVSRTTSAGDIQYF.